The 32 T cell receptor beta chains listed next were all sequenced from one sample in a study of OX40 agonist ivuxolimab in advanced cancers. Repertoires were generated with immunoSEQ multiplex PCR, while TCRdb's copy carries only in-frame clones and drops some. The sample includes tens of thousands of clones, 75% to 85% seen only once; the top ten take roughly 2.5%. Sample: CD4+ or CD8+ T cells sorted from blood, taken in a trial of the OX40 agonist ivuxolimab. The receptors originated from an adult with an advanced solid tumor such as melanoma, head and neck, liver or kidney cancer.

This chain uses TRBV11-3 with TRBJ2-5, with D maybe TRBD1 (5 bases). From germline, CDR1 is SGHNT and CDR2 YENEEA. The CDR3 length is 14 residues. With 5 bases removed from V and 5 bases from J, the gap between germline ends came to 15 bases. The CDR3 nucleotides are TGTGCCAGCAGCGGACGCCCAGGGTGGGAGACCCAGTACTTC. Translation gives CASSGRPGWETQYF.

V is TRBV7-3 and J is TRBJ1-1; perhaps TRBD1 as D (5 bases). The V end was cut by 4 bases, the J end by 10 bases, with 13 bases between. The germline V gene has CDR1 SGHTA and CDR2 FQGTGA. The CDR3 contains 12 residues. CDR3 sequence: CASSSTQGSAFF. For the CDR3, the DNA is TGTGCCAGCAGCTCAACCCAGGGTTCAGCTTTCTTT.

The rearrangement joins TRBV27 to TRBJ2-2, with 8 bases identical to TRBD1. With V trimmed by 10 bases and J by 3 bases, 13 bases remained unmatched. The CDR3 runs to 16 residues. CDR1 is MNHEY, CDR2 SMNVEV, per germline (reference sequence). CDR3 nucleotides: TGTGCCACCACTTTCCTGGACAGGGTGGACACCGGGGAGCTGTTTTTT. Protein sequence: CATTFLDRVDTGELFF.

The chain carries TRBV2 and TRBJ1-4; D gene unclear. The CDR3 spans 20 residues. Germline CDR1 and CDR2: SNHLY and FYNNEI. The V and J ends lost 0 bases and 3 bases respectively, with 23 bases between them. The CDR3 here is CASSEARGSWEGRSNEKLFF. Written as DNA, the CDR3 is TGTGCCAGCAGTGAAGCGCGGGGTTCTTGGGAGGGAAGGTCTAATGAAAAACTGTTTTTT.

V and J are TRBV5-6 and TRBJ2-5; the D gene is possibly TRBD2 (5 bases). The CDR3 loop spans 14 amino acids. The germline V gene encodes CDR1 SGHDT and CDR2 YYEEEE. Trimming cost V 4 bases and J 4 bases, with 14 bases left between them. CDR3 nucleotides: TGTGCCAGCAGCCCCCGGCGAGGGCCAGAGACCCAGTACTTC. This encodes CASSPRRGPETQYF.

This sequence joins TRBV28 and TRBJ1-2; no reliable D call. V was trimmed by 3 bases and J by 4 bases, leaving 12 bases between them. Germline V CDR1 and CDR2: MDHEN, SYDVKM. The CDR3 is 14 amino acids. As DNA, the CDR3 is TGTGCCAGCAGTTTTTTAGCGGTAGGCTATGGCTACACCTTC. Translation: CASSFLAVGYGYTF.

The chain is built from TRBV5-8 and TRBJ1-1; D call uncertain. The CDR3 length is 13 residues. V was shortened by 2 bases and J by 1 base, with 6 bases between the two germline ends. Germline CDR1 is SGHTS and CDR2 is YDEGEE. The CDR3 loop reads CASSFSPNTEAFF. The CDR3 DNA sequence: TGTGCCAGCAGCTTTTCCCCGAACACTGAAGCTTTCTTT.

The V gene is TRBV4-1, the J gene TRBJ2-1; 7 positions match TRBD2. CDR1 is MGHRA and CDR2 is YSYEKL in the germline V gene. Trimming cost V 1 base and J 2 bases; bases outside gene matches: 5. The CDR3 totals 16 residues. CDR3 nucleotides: TGCGCCAGCAGCCAAGGAGGAGGGAGGGCCTACAATGAGCAGTTCTTC. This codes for CASSQGGGRAYNEQFF.

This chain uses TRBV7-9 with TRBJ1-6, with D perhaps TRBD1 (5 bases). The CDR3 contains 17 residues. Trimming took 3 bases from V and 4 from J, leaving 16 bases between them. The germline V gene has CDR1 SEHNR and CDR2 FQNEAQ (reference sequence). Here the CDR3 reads CASSLVSGTQYNSPLHF. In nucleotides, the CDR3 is TGTGCCAGCAGCTTGGTGTCCGGGACCCAATATAATTCACCCCTCCACTTT.

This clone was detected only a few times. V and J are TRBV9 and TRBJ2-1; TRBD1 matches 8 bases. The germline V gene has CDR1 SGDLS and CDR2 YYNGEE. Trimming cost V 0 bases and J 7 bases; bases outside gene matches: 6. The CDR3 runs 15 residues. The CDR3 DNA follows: TGTGCCAGCAGCGTAGGTGTGACAGGGGTAAATGAGCAGTTCTTC. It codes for CASSVGVTGVNEQFF.

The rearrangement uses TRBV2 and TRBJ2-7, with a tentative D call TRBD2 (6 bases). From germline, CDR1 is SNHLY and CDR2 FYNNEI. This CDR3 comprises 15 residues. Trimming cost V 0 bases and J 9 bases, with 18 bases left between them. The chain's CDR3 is CASSEARVGGRGQYF. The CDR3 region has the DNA TGTGCCAGCAGTGAAGCGCGAGTCGGGGGAAGGGGGCAGTACTTC.

The CDR3 sequence is CAISDPGQGNTEAFF. The CDR3 DNA follows: TGTGCCATCAGTGATCCGGGACAAGGGAACACTGAAGCTTTCTTT. The chain links TRBV10-3 to TRBJ1-1; D might be TRBD1 (6 bases). The ends were cut back, 3 bases at V and 1 base at J, with 12 bases in the middle. Germline CDR1 is ENHRY and CDR2 is SYGVKD. This CDR3 contains 15 residues.

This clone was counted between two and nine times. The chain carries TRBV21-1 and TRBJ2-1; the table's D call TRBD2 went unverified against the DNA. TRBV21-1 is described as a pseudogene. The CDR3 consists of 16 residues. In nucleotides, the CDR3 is TGTGCCAGCAGCAAAATCCCTAGCGAAGAGGATGTTGAGCAGTTCTTC. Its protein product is CASSKIPSEEDVEQFF.

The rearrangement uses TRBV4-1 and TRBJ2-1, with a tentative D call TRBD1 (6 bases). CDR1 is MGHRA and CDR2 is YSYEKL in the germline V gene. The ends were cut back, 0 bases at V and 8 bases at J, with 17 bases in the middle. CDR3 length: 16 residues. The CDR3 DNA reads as TGCGCCAGCAGCCAAGACCCCGTGGCAGGGGAAGATGAGCAGTTCTTC. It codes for CASSQDPVAGEDEQFF.

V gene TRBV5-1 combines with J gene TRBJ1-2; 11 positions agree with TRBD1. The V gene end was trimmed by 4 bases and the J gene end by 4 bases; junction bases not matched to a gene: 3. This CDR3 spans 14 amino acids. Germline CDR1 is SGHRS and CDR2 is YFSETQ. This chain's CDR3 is CASSAGQGGYGYTF. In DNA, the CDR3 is TGCGCCAGCAGCGCGGGACAGGGGGGCTATGGCTACACCTTC.

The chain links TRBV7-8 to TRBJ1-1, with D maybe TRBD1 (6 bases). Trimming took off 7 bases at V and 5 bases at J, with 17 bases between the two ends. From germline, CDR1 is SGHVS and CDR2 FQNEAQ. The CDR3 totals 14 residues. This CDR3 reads CASNLQGRGTEAFF. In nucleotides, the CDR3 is TGTGCCAGCAACCTACAGGGACGTGGTACTGAAGCTTTCTTT.

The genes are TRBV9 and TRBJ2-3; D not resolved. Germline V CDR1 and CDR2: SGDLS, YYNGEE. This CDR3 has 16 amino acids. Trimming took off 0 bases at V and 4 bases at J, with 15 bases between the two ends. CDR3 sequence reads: CASSVANGASSDTQYF. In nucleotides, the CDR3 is TGTGCCAGCAGCGTAGCGAACGGAGCATCCTCAGATACGCAGTATTTT.

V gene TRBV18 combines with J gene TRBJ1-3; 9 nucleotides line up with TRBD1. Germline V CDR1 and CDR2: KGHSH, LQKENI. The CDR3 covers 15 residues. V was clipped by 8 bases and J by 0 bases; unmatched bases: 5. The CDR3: CASQTGGPSGNTIYF. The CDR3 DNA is TGTGCCAGCCAAACAGGGGGCCCCTCTGGAAACACCATATATTTT. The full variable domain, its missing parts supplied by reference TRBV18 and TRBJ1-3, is NAGVMQNPRHLVRRRGQEARLRCSPMKGHSHVYWYRQLPEEGLKFMVYLQKENIIDESGMPKERFSAEFPKEGPSILRIQQVVRGDSAAYFCASQTGGPSGNTIYFGEGSWLTVV.

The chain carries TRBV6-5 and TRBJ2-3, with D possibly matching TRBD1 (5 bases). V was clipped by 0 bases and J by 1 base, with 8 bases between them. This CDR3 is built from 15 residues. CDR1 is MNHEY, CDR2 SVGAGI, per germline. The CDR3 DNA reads TGTGCCAGCAGTTACTCGGCCAGGGGCACAGATACGCAGTATTTT. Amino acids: CASSYSARGTDTQYF.

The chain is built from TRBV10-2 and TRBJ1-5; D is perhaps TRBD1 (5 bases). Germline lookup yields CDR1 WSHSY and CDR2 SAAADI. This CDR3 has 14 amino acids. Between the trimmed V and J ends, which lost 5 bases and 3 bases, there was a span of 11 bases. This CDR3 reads CASSLNRINQPQHF. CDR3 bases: TGCGCCAGCAGTTTAAACAGGATCAATCAGCCCCAGCATTTT.

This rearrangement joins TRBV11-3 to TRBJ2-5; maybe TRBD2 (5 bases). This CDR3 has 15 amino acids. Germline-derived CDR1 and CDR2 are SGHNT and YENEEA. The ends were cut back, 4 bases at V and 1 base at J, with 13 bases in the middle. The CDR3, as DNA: TGTGCCAGCAGCTCCTTAGTCCGGGGCCAAGAGACCCAGTACTTC. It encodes CASSSLVRGQETQYF.

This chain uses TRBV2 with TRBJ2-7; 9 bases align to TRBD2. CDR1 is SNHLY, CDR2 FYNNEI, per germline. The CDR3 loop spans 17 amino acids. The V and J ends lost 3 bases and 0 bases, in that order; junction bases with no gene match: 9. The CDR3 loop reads CASSDLREGPSSYEQYV. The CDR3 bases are TGTGCCAGCAGTGATTTGCGGGAGGGCCCCAGCTCCTACGAGCAGTACGTC.

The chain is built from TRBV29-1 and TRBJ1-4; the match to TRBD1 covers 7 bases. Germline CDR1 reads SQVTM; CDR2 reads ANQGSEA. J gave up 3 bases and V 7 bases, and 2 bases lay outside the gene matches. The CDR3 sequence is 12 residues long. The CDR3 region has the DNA TGCAGCGGTGGGACAGCTAATGAAAAACTGTTTTTT. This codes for CSGGTANEKLFF.

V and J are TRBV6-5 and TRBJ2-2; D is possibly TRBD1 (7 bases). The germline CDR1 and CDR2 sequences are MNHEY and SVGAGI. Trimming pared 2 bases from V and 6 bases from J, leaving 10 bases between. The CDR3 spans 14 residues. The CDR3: CASSYGGGSGELFF. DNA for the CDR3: TGTGCCAGCAGTTACGGAGGGGGCTCCGGGGAGCTGTTTTTT.

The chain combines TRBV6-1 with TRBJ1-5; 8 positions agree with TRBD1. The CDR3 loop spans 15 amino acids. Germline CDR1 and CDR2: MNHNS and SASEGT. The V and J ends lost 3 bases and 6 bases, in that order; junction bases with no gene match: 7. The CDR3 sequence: CASSDPDRVVQPQHF. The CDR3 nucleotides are TGTGCCAGCAGTGATCCGGACAGGGTAGTTCAGCCCCAGCATTTT.

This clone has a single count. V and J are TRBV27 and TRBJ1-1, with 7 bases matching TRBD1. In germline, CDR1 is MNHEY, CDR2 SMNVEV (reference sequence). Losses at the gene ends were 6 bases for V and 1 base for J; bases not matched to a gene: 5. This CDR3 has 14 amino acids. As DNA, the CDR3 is TGTGCCAGCAGAGGGACAGCAGAGAACACTGAAGCTTTCTTT. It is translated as CASRGTAENTEAFF.

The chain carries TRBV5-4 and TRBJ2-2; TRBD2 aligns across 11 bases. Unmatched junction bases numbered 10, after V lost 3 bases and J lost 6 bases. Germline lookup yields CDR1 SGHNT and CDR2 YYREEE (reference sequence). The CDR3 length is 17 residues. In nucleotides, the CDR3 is TGTGCCAGCAGCTCTGCGACTAGCGGGGAATGGTCCGGGGAGCTGTTTTTT. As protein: CASSSATSGEWSGELFF.

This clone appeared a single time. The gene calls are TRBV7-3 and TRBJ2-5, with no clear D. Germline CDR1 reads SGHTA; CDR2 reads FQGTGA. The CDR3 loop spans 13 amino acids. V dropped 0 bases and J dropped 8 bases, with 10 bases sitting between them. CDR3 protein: CASSLTSAGTQYF. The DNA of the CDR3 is TGTGCCAGCAGCTTAACATCGGCAGGAACCCAGTACTTC.

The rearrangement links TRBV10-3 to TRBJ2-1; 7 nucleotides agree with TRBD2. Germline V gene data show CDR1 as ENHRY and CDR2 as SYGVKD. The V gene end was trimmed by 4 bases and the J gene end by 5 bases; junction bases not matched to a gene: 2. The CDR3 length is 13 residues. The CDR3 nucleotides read TGTGCCATCAGTGGGGGACTAAACAATGAGCAGTTCTTC. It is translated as CAISGGLNNEQFF.

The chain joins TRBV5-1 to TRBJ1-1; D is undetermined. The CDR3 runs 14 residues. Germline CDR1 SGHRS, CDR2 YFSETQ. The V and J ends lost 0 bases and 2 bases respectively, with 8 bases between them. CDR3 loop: CASSLAVDNTEAFF. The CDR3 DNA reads TGCGCCAGCAGCTTGGCAGTTGACAACACTGAAGCTTTCTTT.

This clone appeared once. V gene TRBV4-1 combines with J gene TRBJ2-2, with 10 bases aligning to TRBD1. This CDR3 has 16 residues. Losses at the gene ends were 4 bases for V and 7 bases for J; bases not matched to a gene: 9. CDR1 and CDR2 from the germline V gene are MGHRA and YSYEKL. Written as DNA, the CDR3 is TGCGCCAGCAGCCCCCTGACAGGGGGCTCGGGCGGGGAGCTGTTTTTT. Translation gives CASSPLTGGSGGELFF.

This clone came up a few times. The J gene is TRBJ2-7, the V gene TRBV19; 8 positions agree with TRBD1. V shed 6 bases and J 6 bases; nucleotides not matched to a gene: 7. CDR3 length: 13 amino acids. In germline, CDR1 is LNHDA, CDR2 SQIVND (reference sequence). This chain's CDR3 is CASRQQGVLEQYF. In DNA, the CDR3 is TGTGCCAGTAGGCAACAGGGGGTCCTCGAGCAGTACTTC.